The 21 T cell receptor beta chains below come from one sample, sequenced in a study of blood T cell repertoires in COVID-19. Generated by immunoSEQ multiplex PCR, the TCRdb table keeps only in-frame clones and is missing some. Of some 52,000 clones listed, around 84% are singletons. Sample: peripheral blood. The receptors shown here come from a human donor in a cohort sampled during active COVID-19.

V is TRBV5-1 and J is TRBJ1-6, with D tentatively TRBD1 (6 bases). Germline CDR1 and CDR2: SGHRS and YFSETQ. This CDR3 has 15 amino acids. The V end was cut by 4 bases, the J end by 7 bases, with 15 bases between. The CDR3: CASSPLQGTNSPLHF. CDR3 DNA: TGCGCCAGCAGCCCATTACAGGGAACCAATTCACCCCTCCACTTT.

The chain joins TRBV2 to TRBJ1-1; D not certain. Per germline, CDR1 SNHLY and CDR2 FYNNEI. This CDR3 contains 14 residues. V was clipped by 7 bases and J by 2 bases, with 14 bases between them. CDR3 amino acids: CASTSLVANTEAFF. The DNA for the CDR3 is TGTGCCAGCACCTCTCTGGTGGCTAACACTGAAGCTTTCTTT.

J is TRBJ2-6 and V is TRBV7-9; 9 bases align to TRBD1. The CDR3 length is 18 residues. The V gene end was trimmed by 4 bases and the J gene end by 3 bases; junction bases not matched to a gene: 10. Germline V gene data show CDR1 as SEHNR and CDR2 as FQNEAQ (reference sequence). CDR3 region: CASSSRDRELGGANVLTF. In DNA, the CDR3 is TGTGCCAGCAGCTCCCGGGACAGGGAGTTAGGTGGGGCCAACGTCCTGACTTTC.

The CDR3 is CASSPDGLLGEQYF. The DNA of the CDR3 is TGTGCCAGCAGTCCGGACGGACTCCTCGGGGAGCAGTACTTC. This sequence joins TRBV6-5 and TRBJ2-7; a weak D match, TRBD2 (5 bases). CDR1 MNHEY and CDR2 SVGAGI come from the germline V gene. V lost 5 bases and J lost 7, with 18 bases in between. The CDR3 has 14 amino acids.

V and J are TRBV29-1 and TRBJ1-2, with D perhaps TRBD1 (5 bases). The CDR3 is 15 residues long. The V gene lost 4 bases and the J gene lost 1 base, with 16 bases spanning the gap. Germline assignment: CDR1 SQVTM and CDR2 ANQGSEA. The CDR3 protein is CSVAPGGDLNYGYTF. The DNA of the CDR3 is TGCAGCGTTGCCCCGGGGGGGGACCTTAACTATGGCTACACCTTC.

The chain uses TRBV5-1 and TRBJ2-2; D is possibly TRBD1 (5 bases). Germline CDR1 SGHRS, CDR2 YFSETQ. The V end was cut by 1 base, the J end by 6 bases, with 13 bases between. This CDR3 has 15 residues. The CDR3 DNA reads as TGCGCCAGCAGCTTGTCCAGGGTGGAAGCCGGGGAGCTGTTTTTT. Residues: CASSLSRVEAGELFF. Full variable domain (missing parts from reference TRBV5-1 and TRBJ2-2): KAGVTQTPRYLIKTRGQQVTLSCSPISGHRSVSWYQQTPGQGLQFLFEYFSETQRNKGNFPGRFSGRQFSNSRSEMNVSTLELGDSALYLCASSLSRVEAGELFFGEGSRLTVL.

This chain uses TRBV4-1 with TRBJ2-7; 9 nucleotides align to TRBD2. The CDR3 loop spans 14 amino acids. CDR1 MGHRA and CDR2 YSYEKL come from the germline V gene. V was pared by 1 base and J by 7 bases, with 5 bases of the junction left unmatched. The CDR3 DNA follows: TGCGCCAGCAGCCAAGCCCCTAGCGGGAAAGAGCAGTACTTC. Protein product: CASSQAPSGKEQYF.

The genes are TRBV6-5 and TRBJ2-4, with 7 bases matching TRBD1. The CDR3 spans 15 residues. After removal of 5 bases from V and 5 bases from J, the junction contained 9 bases not matched to a gene. Germline V CDR1 and CDR2: MNHEY, SVGAGI. CDR3 protein: CASSHRGALENIQYF. The CDR3 nucleotides read TGTGCCAGCAGTCACAGGGGTGCCTTGGAAAACATTCAGTACTTC.

In its sample, this clone was seen a few times. V and J are TRBV5-1 and TRBJ2-5, with a tentative D call TRBD2 (5 bases). Germline V gene data show CDR1 as SGHRS and CDR2 as YFSETQ. The CDR3 contains 14 residues. Trimming removed 7 bases from V and 2 bases from J, with 15 bases in between. The CDR3 sequence: CASGPASGQETQYF. DNA of the CDR3: TGCGCCAGCGGTCCTGCCAGCGGACAAGAGACCCAGTACTTC.

The V and J genes are TRBV6-6 and TRBJ2-7; tentative D call: TRBD1 (6 bases). With 5 bases removed from V and 3 bases from J, the gap between germline ends came to 17 bases. The CDR3 totals 15 residues. The germline CDR1 and CDR2 sequences are MNHNY and SVGAGI (reference sequence). CDR3 sequence: CASSPGQPLGYEQYF. The CDR3 bases are TGTGCCAGCAGTCCCGGACAGCCGTTGGGCTACGAGCAGTACTTC.

The gene calls are TRBV5-6 and TRBJ2-1; the match to TRBD2 covers 10 bases. The germline gives CDR1 SGHDT, CDR2 YYEEEE. The CDR3 is 18 residues long. V lost 0 bases and J lost 2; bases outside the gene matches: 8. The CDR3 region has the DNA TGTGCCAGCAGCTTGGCCCATTCACTAGCGGGGACCTACAATGAGCAGTTCTTC. Translating gives CASSLAHSLAGTYNEQFF.

This chain uses TRBV5-1 with TRBJ2-7; 7 bases fit TRBD1. The germline V gene has CDR1 SGHRS and CDR2 YFSETQ. The CDR3 totals 15 residues. V dropped 0 bases and J dropped 2; count of bases not matched to a gene: 5. CDR3 coding DNA: TGCGCCAGCAGCTTGGCTGCAGGGGGACCCTACGAGCAGTACTTC. This codes for CASSLAAGGPYEQYF.

The rearrangement links TRBV5-5 to TRBJ2-3, with D possibly matching TRBD2 (6 bases). This CDR3 has 16 residues. Trimming removed 4 bases at V and 5 bases at J, with 20 bases between. The germline gives CDR1 SGHKS, CDR2 YYEKEE (reference sequence). The CDR3 spells CASSRAPGLEQDTQYF. The CDR3 DNA reads as TGTGCCAGCAGCCGGGCTCCGGGACTGGAGCAAGATACGCAGTATTTT.

The CDR3 is CASSAGTSGITDTQYF. The CDR3 nucleotides are TGCGCCAGCAGCGCCGGGACTAGCGGAATCACAGATACGCAGTATTTT. The chain couples TRBV5-1 to TRBJ2-3; 11 bases line up with TRBD2. This CDR3 contains 16 residues. The germline V gene encodes CDR1 SGHRS and CDR2 YFSETQ. V dropped 4 bases and J dropped 2; count of bases not matched to a gene: 6. Based on the CDR3 plus reference TRBV5-1 and TRBJ2-3, the full variable domain is KAGVTQTPRYLIKTRGQQVTLSCSPISGHRSVSWYQQTPGQGLQFLFEYFSETQRNKGNFPGRFSGRQFSNSRSEMNVSTLELGDSALYLCASSAGTSGITDTQYFGPGTRLTVL.

The rearrangement joins TRBV6-5 to TRBJ1-2; tentatively, D is TRBD1 (5 bases). The V gene lost 6 bases and the J gene lost 0 bases, with 11 bases spanning the gap. Germline V gene sequence: CDR1 MNHEY, CDR2 SVGAGI. This CDR3 has 14 amino acids. CDR3 region: CASRIPRANYGYTF. As DNA, the CDR3 is TGTGCCAGCAGAATACCCAGGGCTAACTATGGCTACACCTTC.

The rearrangement links TRBV28 to TRBJ2-1, with 9 nucleotides matching TRBD1. The length of the CDR3 is 17 residues. Germline V gene data show CDR1 as MDHEN and CDR2 as SYDVKM. The V and J ends lost 5 bases and 5 bases, in that order; junction bases with no gene match: 13. The CDR3 region is CASSRPGTGNGNNEQFF. The CDR3 region has the DNA TGTGCCAGCAGTCGTCCCGGGACAGGGAATGGTAACAATGAGCAGTTCTTC.

This chain links TRBV7-3 with TRBJ2-3; TRBD2 matches at 7 bases. The germline V gene has CDR1 SGHTA and CDR2 FQGTGA. Trimming cost V 2 bases and J 4 bases; bases outside gene matches: 9. This CDR3 region has 16 residues. CDR3 DNA sequence: TGTGCCAGCAGCTTATTTGGTAGCGGGTATCCAGATACGCAGTATTTT. Translated, it gives CASSLFGSGYPDTQYF.

The gene calls are TRBV5-1 and TRBJ2-5, with TRBD2 matching 8 bases. The V and J ends lost 4 bases and 0 bases, in that order; junction bases with no gene match: 8. CDR3 length: 16 amino acids. Germline V lookup: CDR1 SGHRS, CDR2 YFSETQ. The chain's CDR3 is CASSPEGAGDQETQYF. DNA of the CDR3: TGCGCCAGCAGCCCGGAGGGAGCGGGAGACCAAGAGACCCAGTACTTC.

V gene TRBV29-1 combines with J gene TRBJ1-2, with TRBD1 as a possible D gene (6 bases). The length of the CDR3 is 12 residues. From germline, CDR1 is SQVTM and CDR2 ANQGSEA. The V and J ends lost 6 bases and 8 bases respectively, with 16 bases between them. CDR3 in amino acids: CSVTAGAGGYTF. In DNA form, the CDR3 reads TGCAGCGTAACCGCAGGGGCTGGCGGCTACACCTTC.

The DNA of the CDR3 is TGCGCCAGCAGCCTTTTTAGCGGGGGGGAGGGTATGAAGCAGTACTTC. Amino acids: CASSLFSGGEGMKQYF. J is TRBJ2-7 and V is TRBV4-1, with 11 bases fitting TRBD2. This CDR3 has 16 residues. In germline, CDR1 is MGHRA, CDR2 YSYEKL. V gave up 4 bases and J gave up 8 bases; unmatched junction bases: 13.

This chain joins TRBV28 and TRBJ2-7, with 10 bases that match TRBD2. V was pared by 3 bases and J by 4 bases, with 9 bases of the junction left unmatched. CDR1 is MDHEN and CDR2 is SYDVKM in the germline V gene. This CDR3 comprises 16 residues. CDR3 in amino acids: CASSFWGNSGRYEQYF. CDR3 nucleotide sequence: TGTGCCAGCAGTTTTTGGGGGAATAGCGGGAGGTACGAGCAGTACTTC.